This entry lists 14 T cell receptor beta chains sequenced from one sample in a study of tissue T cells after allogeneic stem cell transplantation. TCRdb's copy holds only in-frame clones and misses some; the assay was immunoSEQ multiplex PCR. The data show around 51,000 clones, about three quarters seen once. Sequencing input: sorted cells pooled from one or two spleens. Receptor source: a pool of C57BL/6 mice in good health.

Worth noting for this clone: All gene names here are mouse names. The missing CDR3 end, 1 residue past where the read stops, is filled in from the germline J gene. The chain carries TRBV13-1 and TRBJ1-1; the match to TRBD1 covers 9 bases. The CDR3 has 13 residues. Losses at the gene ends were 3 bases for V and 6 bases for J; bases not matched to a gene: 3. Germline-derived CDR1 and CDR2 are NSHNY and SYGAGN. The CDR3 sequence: CASSGRQGAEVFF. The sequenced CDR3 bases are TGTGCCAGCAGTGGCAGACAGGGGGCAGAAGTCTTC.

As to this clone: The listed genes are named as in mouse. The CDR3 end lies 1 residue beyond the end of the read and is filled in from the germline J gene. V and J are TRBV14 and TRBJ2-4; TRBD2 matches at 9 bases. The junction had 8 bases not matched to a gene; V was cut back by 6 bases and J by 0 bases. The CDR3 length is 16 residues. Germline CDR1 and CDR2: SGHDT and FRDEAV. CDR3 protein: CASTPGLGTSQNTLYF. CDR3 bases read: TGTGCCAGCACCCCGGGACTGGGTACTAGTCAAAACACCTTGTAC. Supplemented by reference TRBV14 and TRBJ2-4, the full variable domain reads EAGVTQSPRYAVLQEGQAVSFWCDPISGHDTLYWYQQPRDQGPQLLVYFRDEAVIDNSQLPSDRFSAVRPKGTNSTLKIQSAKQGDTATYLCASTPGLGTSQNTLYFGAGTRLSVL.

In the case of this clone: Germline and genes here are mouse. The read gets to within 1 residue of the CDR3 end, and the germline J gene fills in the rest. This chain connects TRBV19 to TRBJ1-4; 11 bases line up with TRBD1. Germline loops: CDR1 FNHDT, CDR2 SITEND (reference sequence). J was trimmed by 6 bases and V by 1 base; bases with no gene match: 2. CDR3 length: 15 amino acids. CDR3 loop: CASSIWTGGDERLFF. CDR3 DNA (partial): TGTGCCAGCAGTATATGGACAGGGGGCGACGAAAGATTATTT.

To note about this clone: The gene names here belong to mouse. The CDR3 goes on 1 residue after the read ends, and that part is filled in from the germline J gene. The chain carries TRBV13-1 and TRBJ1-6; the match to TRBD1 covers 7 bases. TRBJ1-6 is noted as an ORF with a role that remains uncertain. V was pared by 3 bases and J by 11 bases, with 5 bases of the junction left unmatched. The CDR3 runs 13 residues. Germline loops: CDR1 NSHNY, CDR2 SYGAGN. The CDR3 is CASSGQGRTPLYF. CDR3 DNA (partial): TGTGCCAGCAGTGGACAGGGAAGAACGCCCCTCTAC.

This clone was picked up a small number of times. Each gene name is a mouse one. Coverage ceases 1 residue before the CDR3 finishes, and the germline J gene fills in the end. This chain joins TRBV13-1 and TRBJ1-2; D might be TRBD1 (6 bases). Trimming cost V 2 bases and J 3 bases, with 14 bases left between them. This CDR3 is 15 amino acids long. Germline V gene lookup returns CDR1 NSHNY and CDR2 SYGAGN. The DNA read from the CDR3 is TGTGCCAGCAGTGAGGGCGCAGGGGAAGACTCCGACTACACC. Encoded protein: CASSEGAGEDSDYT. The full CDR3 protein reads CASSEGAGEDSDYTF.

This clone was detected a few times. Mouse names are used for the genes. CDR3 sequence reads: CASSRTGKDTQYF. The DNA read from the CDR3 is TGTGCCAGCAGCCGGACTGGGAAAGACACCCAGTAC. The chain carries TRBV4 and TRBJ2-5; TRBD2 matches at 8 bases. Read sequence stops 1 residue before the CDR3 end, and the germline J gene provides the missing end. V gave up 5 bases and J gave up 4 bases; unmatched junction bases: 2. Germline V gene data show CDR1 as LGHDT and CDR2 as YNNKQL (reference sequence). The CDR3 is 13 amino acids.

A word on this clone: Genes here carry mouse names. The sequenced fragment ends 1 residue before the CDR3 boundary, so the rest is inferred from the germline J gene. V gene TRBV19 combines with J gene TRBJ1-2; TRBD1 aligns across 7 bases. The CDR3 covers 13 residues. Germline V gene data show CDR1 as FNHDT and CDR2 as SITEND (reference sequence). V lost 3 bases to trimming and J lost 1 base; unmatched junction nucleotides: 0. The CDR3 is CASSNRGNSDYTF. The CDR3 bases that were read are TGTGCCAGCAGTAACAGGGGAAACTCCGACTACACC.

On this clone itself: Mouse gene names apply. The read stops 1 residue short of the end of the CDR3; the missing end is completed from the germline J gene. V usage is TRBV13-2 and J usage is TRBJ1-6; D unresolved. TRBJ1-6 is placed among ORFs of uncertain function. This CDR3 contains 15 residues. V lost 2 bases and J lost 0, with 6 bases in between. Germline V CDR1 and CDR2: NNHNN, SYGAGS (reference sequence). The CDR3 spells CASGERTSYNSPLYF. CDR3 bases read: TGTGCCAGCGGTGAAAGGACTTCCTATAATTCGCCCCTCTAC.

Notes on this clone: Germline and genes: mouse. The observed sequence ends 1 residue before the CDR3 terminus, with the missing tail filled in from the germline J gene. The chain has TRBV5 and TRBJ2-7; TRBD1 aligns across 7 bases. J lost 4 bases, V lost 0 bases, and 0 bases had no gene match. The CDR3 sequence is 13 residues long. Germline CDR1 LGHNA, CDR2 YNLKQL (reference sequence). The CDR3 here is CASSQDRGYEQYF. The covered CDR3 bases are TGTGCCAGCAGCCAAGACAGGGGGTATGAACAGTAC.

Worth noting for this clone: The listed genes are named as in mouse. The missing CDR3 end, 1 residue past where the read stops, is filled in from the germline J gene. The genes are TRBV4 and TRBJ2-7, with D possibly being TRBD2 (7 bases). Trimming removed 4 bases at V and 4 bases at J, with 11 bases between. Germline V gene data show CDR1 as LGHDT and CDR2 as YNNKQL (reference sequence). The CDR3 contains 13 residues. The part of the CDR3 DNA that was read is TGTGCCAGCAGCTTGGGGGGCCCGTATGAACAGTAC. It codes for CASSLGGPYEQY. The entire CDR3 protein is CASSLGGPYEQYF.

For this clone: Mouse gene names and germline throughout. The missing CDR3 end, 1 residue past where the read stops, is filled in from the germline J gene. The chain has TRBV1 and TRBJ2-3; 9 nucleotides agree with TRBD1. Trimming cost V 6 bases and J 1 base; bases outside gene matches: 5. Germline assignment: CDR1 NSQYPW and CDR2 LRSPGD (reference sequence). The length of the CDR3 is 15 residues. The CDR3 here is CTCSRDRVGAETLYF. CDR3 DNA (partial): TGCACCTGCAGCCGGGACAGGGTGGGTGCAGAAACGCTGTAT.

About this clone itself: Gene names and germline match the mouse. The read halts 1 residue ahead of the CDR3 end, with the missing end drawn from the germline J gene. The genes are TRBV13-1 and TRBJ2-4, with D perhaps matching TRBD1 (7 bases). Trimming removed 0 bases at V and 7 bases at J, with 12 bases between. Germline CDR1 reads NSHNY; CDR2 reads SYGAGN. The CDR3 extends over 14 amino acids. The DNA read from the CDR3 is TGTGCCAGCAGTGATGGAGGGGGCGCGGACACCTTGTAC. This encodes CASSDGGGADTLY. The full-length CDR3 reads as CASSDGGGADTLYF.

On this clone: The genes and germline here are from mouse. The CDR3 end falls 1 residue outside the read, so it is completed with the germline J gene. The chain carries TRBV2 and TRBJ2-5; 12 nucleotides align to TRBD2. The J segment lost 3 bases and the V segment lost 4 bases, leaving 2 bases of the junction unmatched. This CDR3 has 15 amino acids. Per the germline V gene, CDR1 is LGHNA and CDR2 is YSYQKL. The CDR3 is CASSRTGGEQDTQYF. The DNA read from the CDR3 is TGTGCCAGCAGCCGGACTGGGGGGGAACAAGACACCCAGTAC.

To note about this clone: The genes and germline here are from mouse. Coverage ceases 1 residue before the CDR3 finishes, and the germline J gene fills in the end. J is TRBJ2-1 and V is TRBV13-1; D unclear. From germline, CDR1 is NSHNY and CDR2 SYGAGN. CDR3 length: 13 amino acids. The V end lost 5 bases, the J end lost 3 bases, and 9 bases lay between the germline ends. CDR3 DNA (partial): TGTGCCAGCAGGGCCGGCCGCTATGCTGAGCAGTTC. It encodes CASRAGRYAEQF. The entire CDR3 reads CASRAGRYAEQFF.